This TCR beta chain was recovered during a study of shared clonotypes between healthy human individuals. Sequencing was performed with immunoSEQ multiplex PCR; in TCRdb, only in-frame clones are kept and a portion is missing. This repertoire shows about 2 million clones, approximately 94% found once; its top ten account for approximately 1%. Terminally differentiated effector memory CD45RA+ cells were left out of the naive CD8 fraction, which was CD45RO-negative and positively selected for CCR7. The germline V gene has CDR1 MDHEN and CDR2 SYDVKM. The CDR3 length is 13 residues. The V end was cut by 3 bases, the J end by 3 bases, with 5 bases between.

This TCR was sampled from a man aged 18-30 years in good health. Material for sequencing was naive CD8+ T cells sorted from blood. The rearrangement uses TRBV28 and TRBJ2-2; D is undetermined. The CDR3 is CASSFGDTGELFF. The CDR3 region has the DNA TGTGCCAGCAGTTTTGGGGACACCGGGGAGCTGTTTTTT.